The entry below describes one T cell receptor (beta chain). This entry belongs to a study of technical replicates of blood from several donors. Some clones are missing from TCRdb's copy, which holds only in-frame ones; the method was immunoSEQ multiplex PCR. The sample has 65,000 to 80,000 clones; about 97% are singletons. The germline CDR1 and CDR2 sequences are MGHRA and YSYEKL. The CDR3 is 13 residues long. V gave up 5 bases and J gave up 7 bases; unmatched junction bases: 5. The origin of this receptor is a human donor in good health. This chain uses TRBV4-1 with TRBJ2-1, with TRBD2 matching 7 bases. Sequenced material: T cells isolated from PBMCs. CDR3: CASSSGLSNEQFF. The CDR3 DNA sequence: TGCGCCAGCAGCTCGGGACTAAGTAATGAGCAGTTCTTC.